The TCR beta chain described here comes from a study of quantifying T cell responses using KT2 cells. Study at large: cDNA was made from DNase-treated RNA using alpha and beta constant primers. Study-level findings and limits: Very high KT2 spike-in numbers caused saturation in KT2 sequence detection.

Many counts were recorded for this clonotype. Its antigen remains unknown. Each cDNA got a UMI-containing oligo ligated at its 3' end. First-round PCR used about 4 cycles and beta primers RC1.1 and RC1.2 covering TRBC1 and TRBC2. A single record per CDR3 protein comes from TCRdb applying MiXCR to the UMI-ligation and nested PCR reads. Among approximately 60,000 distinct CDR3 sequences listed, about 12% were seen once. Germline loops: CDR1 MNHEY, CDR2 SVGAGI. CDR3 length: 15 amino acids. Trimming shortened V by 2 bases and J by 4 bases, and 11 bases separated the two germline ends. A range of KT2-to-PBMC ratios was made using fixed PBMC numbers.

This TCR derives from a human donor. Material for sequencing was PBMCs spiked with cells of the T cell clone KT2. V gene TRBV6-5 combines with J gene TRBJ2-2; no clear D. The CDR3 DNA reads as TGTGCCAGCAGTTACAGATCCAGTTCCACCGGGGAGCTGTTTTTT. Protein product: CASSYRSSSTGELFF.